The source of this TCR beta chain is a study of monozygotic twins with cystic fibrosis. This CDR3 spans 16 amino acids. The germline gives CDR1 MRHNA, CDR2 SNTAGT. Trimming removed 2 bases from V and 7 bases from J, with 21 bases in between. Profiled with immunoSEQ multiplex PCR; TCRdb holds only in-frame clones, not every one. The sample has 30,000 to 40,000 clones, around 96% seen once. This TCR was recovered from a girl aged 2-10 years with cystic fibrosis. The material sequenced was blood. The chain employs TRBV6-4 and TRBJ2-7, with D possibly called TRBD1 or TRBD2 (6 bases each). CDR3 residues: CASSDPLTGWRGEQYF. In nucleotides, the CDR3 is TGTGCCAGCAGTGACCCACTGACAGGTTGGAGGGGGGAGCAGTACTTC.